The subject of this entry is one T cell receptor beta chain. Its target is unknown. The record originates from a study of cytomegalovirus exposure and HLA in healthy donors. The V gene end was trimmed by 3 bases and the J gene end by 2 bases; junction bases not matched to a gene: 4. The CDR3 runs to 16 residues. Germline values: CDR1 MNHEY, CDR2 SVGAGI. Only in-frame clones appear in the TCRdb table, and some are missing; sequencing was by immunoSEQ multiplex PCR. The repertoire holds over 200,000 clones, with around 87% as singletons. Findings and limits, study-wide: Cytomegalovirus association was assigned to about 150 TCR beta chains.

The rearrangement links TRBV6-5 to TRBJ1-5; TRBD1 agrees at 10 bases. Input material: PBMCs. The source of this sequence is a young woman in good health and CMV-seropositive. CDR3 residues: CASSYTGTGGNQPQHF. CDR3 in DNA: TGTGCCAGCAGTTATACCGGGACAGGGGGCAATCAGCCCCAGCATTTT.